The clone carrying this T cell receptor (beta chain) showed up just a few times. The entry originates in a study of T-cell reconstitution after alpha-beta-depleted transplantation in children. Researchers prepared the TCRbeta library using unique molecular identifiers, the study reports. Using its own MiXCR run on the PCR reads, TCRdb lists one record per CDR3 protein. Of hundreds of thousands of distinct CDR3 sequences in the sample, 9.5% to 15% are singletons; the top ten hold roughly 2.6%. The V and J ends lost 3 bases and 0 bases respectively, with 27 bases between them. CDR3 length: 20 amino acids. Germline V CDR1 and CDR2: DFQATT, SNEGSKA (reference sequence).

V gene TRBV20-1 combines with J gene TRBJ1-3; D might be TRBD1 (5 bases). The receptor's source is a human donor who donated a stem cell graft to a child with acute lymphoblastic leukemia. Sample: PBMCs from the stem cell graft donor, taken from the stem cell graft. The CDR3 here is CSARPWSRDGEALSGNTIYF. The CDR3 nucleotides read TGCAGTGCTAGGCCGTGGTCCCGGGACGGGGAGGCCCTCTCTGGAAACACCATATATTTT.